These 21 T cell receptor beta chains came from one sample sequenced in a study of shared clonotypes between healthy human individuals. Assay: immunoSEQ multiplex PCR; the TCRdb copy retains only in-frame clones and omits some. The sample holds some 2,100,000 clones, approximately 94% seen once. CD8 cells classed as naive were CD45RO-negative and positively selected for CCR7, excluding terminally differentiated effector memory CD45RA+ cells. Sequencing input: naive CD8+ T cells from PBMCs. These receptor sequences come from a man between 18 and 35 years old in good health. Some clones in this sample may be carry-over from other donors' samples.

The gene calls are TRBV5-6 and TRBJ2-4, with D tentatively TRBD1 (5 bases). CDR3 size: 13 residues. CDR1 and CDR2 from the germline V gene are SGHDT and YYEEEE. V was clipped by 4 bases and J by 1 base, with 6 bases between them. Here the CDR3 reads CASSAGAKNIQYF. The CDR3 DNA reads as TGTGCCAGCAGCGCAGGGGCCAAAAACATTCAGTACTTC.

This clone appeared once. The chain carries TRBV13 and TRBJ1-4; D is unclear. The CDR3 contains 15 residues. The V end was cut by 0 bases, the J end by 15 bases, with 20 bases between. Germline-derived CDR1 and CDR2 are PRHDT and FYEKMQ (reference sequence). CDR3 in DNA: TGTGCCAGCAGCTTAGGTCCTCTTGGCGGCGGAGTAGTGTTTTTT. Protein: CASSLGPLGGGVVFF. Full variable domain (rest looked up from reference TRBV13 and TRBJ1-4): AAGVIQSPRHLIKEKRETATLKCYPIPRHDTVYWYQQGPGQDPQFLISFYEKMQSDKGSIPDRFSAQQFSDYHSELNMSSLELGDSALYFCASSLGPLGGGVVFFGSGTQLSVL.

The chain's CDR3 is CASSGPYNEQFF. DNA of the CDR3: TGTGCCAGCAGTGGACCCTACAATGAGCAGTTCTTC. The chain has TRBV2 and TRBJ2-1; D not certain. V lost 4 bases to trimming and J lost 2 bases, with 3 bases between them. CDR1 and CDR2 from the germline V gene are SNHLY and FYNNEI. This CDR3 region has 12 residues.

The gene calls are TRBV27 and TRBJ1-1, with 8 bases matching TRBD1. With 3 bases clipped from V and 12 bases from J, the junction kept 12 bases outside the gene matches. This CDR3 has 14 residues. Germline lookup yields CDR1 MNHEY and CDR2 SMNVEV (reference sequence). In nucleotides, the CDR3 is TGTGCCAGCAGTTTCGTACAGGGGGGCCGGGGAACTTTCTTT. It is translated as CASSFVQGGRGTFF.

The gene calls are TRBV27 and TRBJ2-7; maybe TRBD2 (5 bases). CDR3 length: 14 residues. Germline CDR1 is MNHEY and CDR2 is SMNVEV (reference sequence). The V and J ends lost 3 bases and 2 bases respectively, with 11 bases between them. CDR3 bases: TGTGCCAGCAGTTTGCGGGCCAGACCCTACGAGCAGTACTTC. Its protein is CASSLRARPYEQYF.

The chain links TRBV28 to TRBJ1-4; D not resolved. The germline V gene encodes CDR1 MDHEN and CDR2 SYDVKM. This CDR3 contains 14 residues. V lost 2 bases and J 3 bases, leaving 7 bases between the germline ends. The CDR3 bases are TGTGCCAGCAGTTTAAGTCGGTCTAATGAAAAACTGTTTTTT. This translates into CASSLSRSNEKLFF.

The chain links TRBV5-1 to TRBJ1-1; tentatively, D is TRBD1 (5 bases). Germline CDR1 SGHRS, CDR2 YFSETQ. CDR3 size: 13 residues. Trimming shortened V by 3 bases and J by 7 bases, and 13 bases separated the two germline ends. CDR3 in DNA: TGCGCCAGCAGCTCGTCCCTTACAGGTGAAGCTTTCTTT. It yields the protein CASSSSLTGEAFF. Filled out from reference TRBV5-1 and TRBJ1-1, the complete variable domain reads KAGVTQTPRYLIKTRGQQVTLSCSPISGHRSVSWYQQTPGQGLQFLFEYFSETQRNKGNFPGRFSGRQFSNSRSEMNVSTLELGDSALYLCASSSSLTGEAFFGQGTRLTVV.

This clone occurred once. V is TRBV7-9 and J is TRBJ2-7, with TRBD2 identical over 9 bases. The CDR3 sequence is 16 residues long. Germline V gives CDR1 SEHNR, CDR2 FQNEAQ (reference sequence). The J segment lost 3 bases and the V segment lost 5 bases, leaving 11 bases of the junction unmatched. CDR3 nucleotides: TGTGCCAGCAGCATACGGGGCGGGAGGGAATTCTACGAGCAGTACTTC. This translates into CASSIRGGREFYEQYF.

This chain connects TRBV11-2 to TRBJ2-7, with D perhaps given as TRBD1 or TRBD2 (5 bases each). CDR1 and CDR2 (germline): SGHAT, FQNNGV. The CDR3 covers 14 residues. V lost 5 bases and J 0 bases, leaving 11 bases between the germline ends. The DNA of the CDR3 is TGTGCCAGCAGCCCGGGACGGAGCTCCTACGAGCAGTACTTC. Translation: CASSPGRSSYEQYF.

This chain uses TRBV7-9 with TRBJ1-2; unclear D gene. In germline, CDR1 is SEHNR, CDR2 FQNEAQ (reference sequence). Trimming removed 3 bases from V and 3 bases from J, with 5 bases in between. The CDR3 contains 12 residues. CDR3 nucleotide sequence: TGTGCCAGCAGCTTCAGATACTATGGCTACACCTTC. This encodes CASSFRYYGYTF. The variable domain in full, completed from reference TRBV7-9 and TRBJ1-2, reads DTGVSQNPRHKITKRGQNVTFRCDPISEHNRLYWYRQTLGQGPEFLTYFQNEAQLEKSRLLSDRFSAERPKGSFSTLEIQRTEQGDSAMYLCASSFRYYGYTFGSGTRLTVV.

The chain carries TRBV5-1 and TRBJ2-7; TRBD1 agrees at 10 bases. Germline trimming cut 4 bases from V and 3 bases from J; bases unmatched to any gene: 7. The CDR3 has 15 amino acids. Germline V gene lookup returns CDR1 SGHRS and CDR2 YFSETQ. This CDR3 reads CASSTTGTGDYEQYF. DNA for the CDR3: TGCGCCAGCAGCACCACCGGGACAGGGGACTACGAGCAGTACTTC.

The chain uses TRBV11-2 and TRBJ2-5; 7 bases align to TRBD1. The assigned J gene may be wrong: the sequence end matches TRBJ2-7 better. CDR1 and CDR2 from the germline V gene are SGHAT and FQNNGV. CDR3 length: 14 residues. CDR3 residues: CASSLVAGGYEQYF. CDR3 DNA: TGTGCCAGCAGCTTAGTGGCAGGGGGCTACGAGCAGTACTTC.

This clone was seen only once. The rearrangement joins TRBV6-6 to TRBJ2-3; the D is unclear. The CDR3 runs 12 residues. Deletions cut 6 bases from V and 7 bases from J, with 11 bases between. Germline loops: CDR1 MNHNY, CDR2 SVGAGI (reference sequence). DNA for the CDR3: TGTGCCAGCAGCATAGATAGCAATACGCAGTATTTT. Encoded protein: CASSIDSNTQYF.

A single count supports this clone. The chain joins TRBV11-2 to TRBJ1-2, with a possible D match to TRBD1 (5 bases). Germline V gene data show CDR1 as SGHAT and CDR2 as FQNNGV. V lost 1 base and J 0 bases, leaving 12 bases between the germline ends. This CDR3 contains 16 residues. CDR3 DNA sequence: TGTGCCAGCAGCTTAGCATGGGGGGGAACTAACTATGGCTACACCTTC. Its translation: CASSLAWGGTNYGYTF.

The gene calls are TRBV5-6 and TRBJ2-1; 10 bases align to TRBD1. The V gene's germline CDR1 is SGHDT and CDR2 YYEEEE. The J segment lost 9 bases and the V segment lost 3 bases, leaving 0 bases of the junction unmatched. The CDR3 consists of 12 residues. CDR3 DNA sequence: TGTGCCAGCAGCTGGGACAGGGGTGAGCAGTTCTTC. It translates to CASSWDRGEQFF.

As concerns this clone: The same CDR3 arises from other DNA sequences in this sample as well. J is TRBJ2-5 and V is TRBV7-9, with D unclear. The length of the CDR3 is 12 residues. V was clipped by 1 base and J by 7 bases, with 7 bases between them. The germline CDR1 and CDR2 sequences are SEHNR and FQNEAQ (reference sequence). CDR3 nucleotide sequence: TGTGCCAGCAGCTTAGATCTTTGGACCCAGTACTTC. It translates to CASSLDLWTQYF.

The chain joins TRBV28 to TRBJ1-4; no firm D call. Trimming left V 5 bases short and J 3 bases short, with 16 bases between. Germline-derived CDR1 and CDR2 are MDHEN and SYDVKM. The length of the CDR3 is 16 residues. The DNA for the CDR3 is TGTGCCAGCAGTCCTTCCCGGGGTATGGCTAATGAAAAACTGTTTTTT. Translation: CASSPSRGMANEKLFF. Filled out from reference TRBV28 and TRBJ1-4, the complete variable domain reads DVKVTQSSRYLVKRTGEKVFLECVQDMDHENMFWYRQDPGLGLRLIYFSYDVKMKEKGDIPEGYSVSREKKERFSLILESASTNQTSMYLCASSPSRGMANEKLFFGSGTQLSVL.

This rearrangement joins TRBV15 to TRBJ2-7; TRBD2 agrees at 8 bases. The ends lost 8 bases at V and 2 bases at J; junction bases unmatched: 8. The CDR3 totals 14 residues. The V gene's germline CDR1 is LNHNV and CDR2 YYDKDF (reference sequence). This chain's CDR3 is CATRDGGGTYEQYF. CDR3 bases: TGTGCCACCCGGGACGGGGGGGGGACCTACGAGCAGTACTTC.

The J gene is TRBJ2-5, the V gene TRBV11-2; 7 bases map to TRBD1. This CDR3 has 15 residues. CDR1 SGHAT and CDR2 FQNNGV come from the germline V gene. The V segment lost 5 bases and the J segment 2 bases; nucleotides outside the gene matches: 8. The CDR3 sequence: CASSVVHRGQETQYF. The CDR3 DNA reads TGTGCCAGCAGCGTAGTTCACAGGGGACAAGAGACCCAGTACTTC.

Only one count was recorded for this clone. The chain links TRBV4-1 to TRBJ2-7; 13 positions agree with TRBD2. This CDR3 contains 15 residues. CDR1 MGHRA and CDR2 YSYEKL come from the germline V gene. J lost 2 bases, V lost 4 bases, and 2 bases had no gene match. DNA for the CDR3: TGCGCCAGCAGCCGGACTAGCGGGGGCCCCTACGAGCAGTACTTC. As protein: CASSRTSGGPYEQYF.

V is TRBV10-3 and J is TRBJ2-3; 8 bases fit TRBD1. Germline CDR1 reads ENHRY; CDR2 reads SYGVKD. CDR3 length: 16 amino acids. Unmatched junction bases numbered 7, after V lost 2 bases and J lost 3 bases. This chain's CDR3 is CAISEGGQAVTDTQYF. Written as DNA, the CDR3 is TGTGCCATCAGTGAGGGGGGACAGGCAGTTACAGATACGCAGTATTTT.